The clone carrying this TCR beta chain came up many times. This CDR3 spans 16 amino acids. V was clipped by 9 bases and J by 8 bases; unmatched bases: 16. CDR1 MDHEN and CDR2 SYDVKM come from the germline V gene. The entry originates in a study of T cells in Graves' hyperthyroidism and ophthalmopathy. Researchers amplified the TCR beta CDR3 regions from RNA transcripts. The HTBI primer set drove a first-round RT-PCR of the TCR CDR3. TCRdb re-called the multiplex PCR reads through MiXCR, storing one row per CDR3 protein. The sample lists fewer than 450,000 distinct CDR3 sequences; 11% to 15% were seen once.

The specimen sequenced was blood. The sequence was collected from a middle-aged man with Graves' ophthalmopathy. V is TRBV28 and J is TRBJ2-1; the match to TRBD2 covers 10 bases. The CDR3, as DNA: TGTGCCAGTGAACTAGCGGGATTCCCAGAGGGTCATGAGCAGTTCTTC. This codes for CASELAGFPEGHEQFF.